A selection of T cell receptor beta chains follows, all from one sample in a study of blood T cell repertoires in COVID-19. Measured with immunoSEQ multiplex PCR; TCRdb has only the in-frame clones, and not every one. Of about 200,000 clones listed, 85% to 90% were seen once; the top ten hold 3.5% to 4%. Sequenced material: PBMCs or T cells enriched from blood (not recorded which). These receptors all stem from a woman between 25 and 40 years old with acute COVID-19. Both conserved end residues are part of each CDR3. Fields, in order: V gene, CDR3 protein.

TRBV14	CASRSDIRGGYTF
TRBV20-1	CSARPIYEQFF
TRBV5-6	CASSFPNRGSPLHF
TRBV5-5	CASTPDSSYNEQFF
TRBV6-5	CASVSGANINYGYTF
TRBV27	CASSLKGLAGTYEQYF
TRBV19	CASSTRQGSAYEQYF
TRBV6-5	CATGGSATNEKLFF
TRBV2	CASSDREGNQPQHF
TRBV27	CASSPSGRQETQYF
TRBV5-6	CASSFGTVYGYTF
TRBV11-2	CASSSNAGAPPGVDNEQFF
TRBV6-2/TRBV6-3	CASSYNPDRVGYTF
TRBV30	CAWLPTGTANTEAFF
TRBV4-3	CASSQVGASSPLHF
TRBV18	CASSRTGATNEKLFF
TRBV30	CAWGGTGSSYNEQFF
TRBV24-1	CATSDFSRGRFEAFF
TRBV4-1	CASSHNRGNTEAFF
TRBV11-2	CASSLDRLNEQFF
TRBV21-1	CARNTVYSNQPQHF
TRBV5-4	CASSTDRADTQYF
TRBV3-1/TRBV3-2	CASSFPGGATDTQYF
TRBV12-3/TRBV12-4	CASRPDWNTEAFF
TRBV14	CASSQSGDQPQHF